This T cell receptor beta chain was identified in a study of T cell responses to AZD1222 COVID-19 vaccine. Study conclusions and caveats: Clonal diversity was possibly underestimated; the donors were predominantly white British and more often female. Repertoire sampling happened only post peak T cell response.

TCRdb keeps only in-frame clones here, not all; method: immunoSEQ multiplex PCR. The sample includes around 92,000 clones, 86% of them seen just once. Unmatched junction bases numbered 7, after V lost 1 base and J lost 8 bases. Germline-derived CDR1 and CDR2 are SGHAT and FQNNGV. The CDR3 sequence is 15 residues long. Notes on this clone: Antigen unknown.

The source material was peripheral blood, sampled on day 0 of AZD1222 vaccination. This clonotype was sampled from an adult in good health. The chain carries TRBV11-2 and TRBJ1-4; 7 bases fit TRBD1. The CDR3 bases are TGTGCCAGCAGCTTAGCCCAAGGGGGCGCGGAAAAACTGTTTTTT. Translation gives CASSLAQGGAEKLFF.